A single sample is the source of the 19 T cell receptor beta chains below, sequenced in a study of blood T cell repertoires in COVID-19. Some clones are missing from TCRdb's copy, which holds only in-frame ones; the method was immunoSEQ multiplex PCR. In the table there are approximately 170,000 clones, less than 85% of which are singletons. The specimen was peripheral blood. These receptors were taken from a woman of 80 years or more with active or convalescent COVID-19.

The genes are TRBV12-3 or TRBV12-4 and TRBJ2-5, with TRBD2 matching 8 bases. The CDR3 totals 13 residues. V was clipped by 4 bases and J by 7 bases; unmatched bases: 5. The CDR3 spells CASSSSGGGTQYF. The DNA for the CDR3 is TGTGCCAGCAGTTCATCGGGAGGGGGGACCCAGTACTTC.

This clone was detected only once. This chain's CDR3 is CASSITGDTEAFF. Written as DNA, the CDR3 is TGCGCCAGCAGCATTACAGGGGACACTGAAGCTTTCTTT. V usage is TRBV5-1 and J usage is TRBJ1-1, with 7 bases matching TRBD1. V trimming: 4 bases; J trimming: 3 bases; junction bases outside the gene matches: 3. CDR1 is SGHRS, CDR2 YFSETQ, per germline. The CDR3 loop spans 13 amino acids.

The V gene is TRBV15, the J gene TRBJ2-5, with 12 bases lining up with TRBD1. J lost 5 bases, V lost 0 bases, and 4 bases had no gene match. This CDR3 has 16 residues. Germline V gene data show CDR1 as LNHNV and CDR2 as YYDKDF (reference sequence). The CDR3 region is CATSRDEGQGAETQYF. CDR3 in DNA: TGTGCCACCAGCAGAGATGAGGGACAGGGGGCCGAGACCCAGTACTTC. The whole variable domain, filled in from reference TRBV15 and TRBJ2-5, reads DAMVIQNPRYQVTQFGKPVTLSCSQTLNHNVMYWYQQKSSQAPKLLFHYYDKDFNNEADTPDNFQSRRPNTSFCFLDIRSPGLGDTAMYLCATSRDEGQGAETQYFGPGTRLLVL.

The chain carries TRBV5-5 and TRBJ1-3, with TRBD1 matching over 9 bases. V was clipped by 3 bases and J by 4 bases; unmatched bases: 5. Germline values: CDR1 SGHKS, CDR2 YYEKEE (reference sequence). This CDR3 contains 15 residues. CDR3 sequence (DNA): TGTGCCAGCAGCTCCGGGACAGGGCCCGGAAACACCATATATTTT. It encodes CASSSGTGPGNTIYF.

The V and J genes are TRBV9 and TRBJ2-3; D is unresolved. The CDR3 runs to 15 residues. Trimming took 4 bases from V and 2 from J, leaving 14 bases between them. In germline, CDR1 is SGDLS, CDR2 YYNGEE. CDR3 coding DNA: TGTGCCAGCAGCCCCCGATCTATTTCCACAGATACGCAGTATTTT. Its protein product is CASSPRSISTDTQYF.

V and J are TRBV5-6 and TRBJ2-1; D unresolved. Looked up from germline, CDR1 is SGHDT and CDR2 is YYEEEE. The CDR3 has 11 amino acids. V was cut by 6 bases and J by 9 bases, with 10 bases left in between. CDR3 region: CASILGSEQFF. CDR3 bases: TGTGCCAGCATCCTCGGTTCTGAGCAGTTCTTC.

The chain is built from TRBV28 and TRBJ1-1, with a weak D call TRBD1 (6 bases). The germline V gene encodes CDR1 MDHEN and CDR2 SYDVKM. V lost 6 bases, J lost 0 bases, and 17 bases lay in between. There are 16 residues in the CDR3. DNA of the CDR3: TGTGCCAGCAGACCGAAGACAGGTCGGATGAACACTGAAGCTTTCTTT. This codes for CASRPKTGRMNTEAFF.

The gene calls are TRBV30 and TRBJ2-3; D is uncertain. This CDR3 contains 12 residues. The ends were cut back, 5 bases at V and 4 bases at J, with 10 bases in the middle. Germline V CDR1 and CDR2: GTSNPN, SVGIG (reference sequence). The CDR3 protein is CAWGVRSDTQYF. As DNA, the CDR3 is TGTGCCTGGGGCGTCCGTTCAGATACGCAGTATTTT. The entire variable domain, with the rest obtained from reference TRBV30 and TRBJ2-3, is as follows: SQTIHQWPATLVQPVGSPLSLECTVEGTSNPNLYWYRQAAGRGLQLLFYSVGIGQISSEVPQNLSASRPQDRQFILSSKKLLLSDSGFYLCAWGVRSDTQYFGPGTRLTVL.

The chain links TRBV5-4 to TRBJ2-2; the D is unclear. The CDR3 runs to 15 residues. V lost 4 bases, J lost 1 base, and 11 bases lay in between. Germline-derived CDR1 and CDR2 are SGHNT and YYREEE (reference sequence). The CDR3 DNA reads as TGTGCCAGCAGCCGTTTAGAAAGGAACACCGGGGAGCTGTTTTTT. This translates into CASSRLERNTGELFF.

The CDR3 spells CASSSPQGVNTEAFF. In DNA form, the CDR3 reads TGTGCCAGCAGCTCGCCTCAGGGGGTGAACACTGAAGCTTTCTTT. J is TRBJ1-1 and V is TRBV7-6; 7 bases match TRBD1. The germline gives CDR1 SGHVS, CDR2 FNYEAQ. J gave up 0 bases and V 4 bases, and 5 bases lay outside the gene matches. This CDR3 has 15 residues.

The V call is TRBV12-5, the J call TRBJ1-6, with no clear D. The V end lost 4 bases, the J end lost 6 bases, and 7 bases lay between the germline ends. Looked up from germline, CDR1 is LGHNT and CDR2 is FRNRAP. CDR3 size: 13 residues. CDR3 sequence: CASGSYINSPLHF. The CDR3 bases are TGTGCTAGTGGTTCGTACATTAATTCACCCCTCCACTTT.

The gene calls are TRBV11-2 and TRBJ2-7; no clear D. The V gene lost 2 bases and the J gene lost 7 bases, with 6 bases spanning the gap. Germline V gene lookup returns CDR1 SGHAT and CDR2 FQNNGV. The CDR3 sequence is 11 residues long. In DNA, the CDR3 is TGTGCCAGCAGCTTAAACGGGGAGCAGTACTTC. Translation: CASSLNGEQYF.

This clone was found a few times. The chain links TRBV3-1 (or the pseudogene TRBV3-2) to TRBJ2-1; 8 bases align to TRBD1. The CDR3 loop spans 14 amino acids. V shed 4 bases, J shed 4 bases, and the junction held 3 bases outside the gene matches. The germline V gene encodes CDR1 LGHDT and CDR2 YNNKEL (reference sequence). CDR3: CASSRDRQYNEQFF. Written as DNA, the CDR3 is TGTGCCAGCAGCCGGGACAGGCAGTACAATGAGCAGTTCTTC.

This chain joins TRBV6-4 and TRBJ2-3; 10 bases are shared with TRBD1. The germline CDR1 and CDR2 sequences are MRHNA and SNTAGT. There are 17 residues in the CDR3. The V segment lost 3 bases and the J segment 1 base; nucleotides outside the gene matches: 7. The DNA for the CDR3 is TGTGCCAGCAGTGATGGGACAGGGGTTATGGGCACAGATACGCAGTATTTT. This codes for CASSDGTGVMGTDTQYF.

This rearrangement joins TRBV27 to TRBJ1-2, with D tentatively TRBD1 (5 bases). The CDR3 is 13 amino acids. The V gene lost 8 bases and the J gene lost 3 bases, with 13 bases spanning the gap. Germline V CDR1 and CDR2: MNHEY, SMNVEV (reference sequence). The CDR3: CASGTDFDYGYTF. CDR3 sequence (DNA): TGTGCCAGCGGGACTGACTTCGACTATGGCTACACCTTC.

The V call is TRBV5-4, the J call TRBJ2-7, with D possibly being TRBD2 (5 bases). V lost 5 bases and J lost 2, with 11 bases in between. The CDR3 runs to 13 residues. CDR1 and CDR2 (germline): SGHNT, YYREEE (reference sequence). CDR3 nucleotides: TGTGCCAGCAGTAAGGCACTAGCCTACGAGCAGTACTTC. Translation gives CASSKALAYEQYF.

The V call is TRBV3-1 (or the pseudogene TRBV3-2), the J call TRBJ2-1; D gene ambiguous. Trimming cost V 1 base and J 6 bases, with 4 bases left between them. The length of the CDR3 is 12 residues. Germline V gives CDR1 LGHDT, CDR2 YNNKEL (reference sequence). The CDR3 loop reads CASSQGLNEQFF. In nucleotides, the CDR3 is TGTGCCAGCAGCCAAGGGCTCAATGAGCAGTTCTTC.

The chain joins TRBV5-1 to TRBJ2-1; 8 positions agree with TRBD2. With V trimmed by 0 bases and J by 7 bases, 6 bases remained unmatched. The germline CDR1 and CDR2 sequences are SGHRS and YFSETQ. The CDR3 is made up of 15 amino acids. The CDR3 here is CASSLVFGRANEQFF. The DNA of the CDR3 is TGCGCCAGCAGCTTGGTATTCGGGAGGGCGAATGAGCAGTTCTTC.

In this sample, this clone turned up once. The rearrangement uses TRBV6-6 and TRBJ1-2, with 7 bases lining up with TRBD1. With 6 bases clipped from V and 3 bases from J, the junction kept 4 bases outside the gene matches. The CDR3 has 13 residues. Germline V gene data show CDR1 as MNHNY and CDR2 as SVGAGI (reference sequence). CDR3 coding DNA: TGTGCCAGCAGGGCCGGGACAGACTATGGCTACACCTTC. Protein: CASRAGTDYGYTF.